This T cell receptor beta chain was captured by sequencing in a study of cytomegalovirus exposure and HLA in healthy donors. PCR employed 60 Vbeta and 13 Jbeta primers. Profiled with immunoSEQ multiplex PCR; TCRdb holds only in-frame clones, not every one. The sample lists 100,000 or so clones, 63% occurring once. This clone was picked up a small number of times. The CDR3 sequence is 16 residues long. V shed 2 bases and J 6 bases; nucleotides not matched to a gene: 9. Germline CDR1 reads SGHNT; CDR2 reads YYREEE (reference sequence). The sequence came from a human donor in good health. Sequenced: PBMCs. The chain employs TRBV5-4 and TRBJ2-1; 9 bases line up with TRBD2. CDR3 amino acids: CASSLFELAGRNEQFF. CDR3 nucleotides: TGTGCCAGCAGCTTATTTGAGCTAGCGGGGCGCAATGAGCAGTTCTTC.